Listed here are 26 T cell receptor beta chains from one sample, sequenced in a study of blood T cell repertoires in COVID-19. The assay was immunoSEQ multiplex PCR, and TCRdb's table has in-frame clones only and misses some. This sample carries tens of thousands of clones, 80% to 90% of them seen once, and the ten largest clones take over 8.5%. Sample: peripheral blood. The receptor source for this set is a human donor in a cohort sampled during active COVID-19.

The chain recombines TRBV5-6 with TRBJ2-6, with TRBD1 matching 8 bases. The CDR3 totals 17 residues. CDR1 and CDR2 from the germline V gene are SGHDT and YYEEEE. Unmatched junction bases numbered 6, after V lost 4 bases and J lost 0 bases. The CDR3 DNA is TGTGCCAGCAGCGGAGGGGACAGGTACTCTGGGGCCAACGTCCTGACTTTC. Its translation: CASSGGDRYSGANVLTF.

This chain links TRBV7-3 with TRBJ2-5; perhaps TRBD1 as D (5 bases). This CDR3 is 13 amino acids long. Germline CDR1 is SGHTA and CDR2 is FQGTGA. Trimming took 4 bases from V and 3 from J, leaving 9 bases between them. The CDR3 spells CASSSSREETQYF. In DNA form, the CDR3 reads TGTGCCAGCAGCTCGTCCAGGGAAGAGACCCAGTACTTC.

The chain has TRBV28 and TRBJ1-2, with D maybe TRBD1 (6 bases). Trimming pared 8 bases from V and 4 bases from J, leaving 8 bases between. The CDR3 is 11 amino acids. Germline V gives CDR1 MDHEN, CDR2 SYDVKM. The CDR3, as DNA: TGTGCCAGCTCACAGGGCTATGGCTACACCTTC. It is translated as CASSQGYGYTF.

V and J are TRBV27 and TRBJ2-2, with D uncertain. Germline V gene sequence: CDR1 MNHEY, CDR2 SMNVEV (reference sequence). V was pared by 3 bases and J by 5 bases, with 7 bases between. The CDR3 runs to 13 residues. CDR3 bases: TGTGCCAGCAGTTTCGATCGGACCGGGGAGCTGTTTTTT. The encoded protein is CASSFDRTGELFF.

The chain links TRBV19 to TRBJ2-5, with a tentative D call TRBD1 (6 bases). The V gene's germline CDR1 is LNHDA and CDR2 SQIVND (reference sequence). Trimming pared 5 bases from V and 2 bases from J, leaving 18 bases between. The CDR3 runs 16 residues. This CDR3 reads CASSAPFSQGQETQYF. CDR3 DNA sequence: TGTGCCAGTAGTGCGCCTTTTAGCCAGGGGCAAGAGACCCAGTACTTC.

The rearrangement links TRBV19 to TRBJ2-1, with D perhaps matching TRBD2 (6 bases). Germline-derived CDR1 and CDR2 are LNHDA and SQIVND (reference sequence). Trimming stripped 3 bases from V and 0 bases from J, with 12 bases between. The CDR3 has 16 amino acids. CDR3: CASSIGGGTSYNEQFF. DNA of the CDR3: TGTGCCAGTAGTATCGGGGGTGGGACCTCCTACAATGAGCAGTTCTTC. Full variable domain (outside the CDR3, taken from reference TRBV19 and TRBJ2-1): DGGITQSPKYLFRKEGQNVTLSCEQNLNHDAMYWYRQDPGQGLRLIYYSQIVNDFQKGDIAEGYSVSREKKESFPLTVTSAQKNPTAFYLCASSIGGGTSYNEQFFGPGTRLTVL.

The rearrangement joins TRBV11-3 to TRBJ2-1; 7 nucleotides line up with TRBD2. Germline CDR1 SGHNT, CDR2 YENEEA. This CDR3 comprises 15 residues. V gave up 1 base and J gave up 4 bases; unmatched junction bases: 4. The chain's CDR3 is CASSLGQREYNEQFF. CDR3 sequence (DNA): TGTGCCAGCAGCTTAGGCCAGCGGGAATACAATGAGCAGTTCTTC.

This rearrangement joins TRBV28 to TRBJ1-2, with D maybe TRBD1 (6 bases). The germline V gene has CDR1 MDHEN and CDR2 SYDVKM. V lost 10 bases and J 5 bases, leaving 14 bases between the germline ends. The CDR3 spans 12 residues. CDR3 in amino acids: CATAGVWYGYTF. The CDR3 DNA sequence: TGTGCCACCGCAGGGGTTTGGTATGGCTACACCTTC.

The chain carries TRBV5-1 and TRBJ2-3; tentatively, D is TRBD2 (5 bases). The CDR3 runs 16 residues. Per germline, CDR1 SGHRS and CDR2 YFSETQ. Between the trimmed V and J ends, which lost 4 bases and 2 bases, there was a span of 17 bases. In DNA form, the CDR3 reads TGCGCCAGCAGCCTCGGGAACCCTAAATTCACAGATACGCAGTATTTT. Translated, it gives CASSLGNPKFTDTQYF.

Turning to this clone: Within the sample, other DNA sequences also encode this same CDR3. The CDR3 nucleotides read TGTGCCAGCAGCCTAGGCGGGGGGGAAGCTTTCTTT. This translates into CASSLGGGEAFF. The chain combines TRBV28 with TRBJ1-1, with a weak D call TRBD1 (5 bases). The V end lost 6 bases, the J end lost 8 bases, and 13 bases lay between the germline ends. Germline-derived CDR1 and CDR2 are MDHEN and SYDVKM. The CDR3 sequence is 12 residues long.

This clone has more than one count but fewer than ten. V and J are TRBV7-9 and TRBJ1-1, with a tentative D call TRBD1 (6 bases). CDR3 length: 15 amino acids. Per the germline V gene, CDR1 is SEHNR and CDR2 is FQNEAQ (reference sequence). With 4 bases removed from V and 4 bases from J, the gap between germline ends came to 16 bases. The CDR3 sequence is CASSWGLDVATEAFF. The CDR3 DNA is TGTGCCAGCAGCTGGGGGCTGGACGTGGCCACTGAAGCTTTCTTT.

This clone was observed a single time. The chain uses TRBV7-3 and TRBJ2-3; D might be TRBD2 (5 bases). The CDR3 totals 17 residues. Germline CDR1 SGHTA, CDR2 FQGTGA. Trimming took off 1 base at V and 4 bases at J, with 18 bases between the two ends. CDR3 nucleotides: TGTGCCAGCAGCTTAAGGGGAGCGGAGCCAGGTGCAGATACGCAGTATTTT. Protein sequence: CASSLRGAEPGADTQYF.

The rearrangement uses TRBV5-1 and TRBJ2-7; 8 nucleotides line up with TRBD1. Losses at the gene ends were 4 bases for V and 6 bases for J; bases not matched to a gene: 9. The CDR3 is made up of 14 amino acids. From germline, CDR1 is SGHRS and CDR2 YFSETQ. The CDR3 loop reads CASSPQGQGGEQYF. The CDR3 DNA sequence: TGCGCCAGCAGCCCCCAAGGACAGGGCGGCGAGCAGTACTTC.

The chain links TRBV18 to TRBJ2-5, with a weak D call TRBD1 (7 bases). From germline, CDR1 is KGHSH and CDR2 LQKENI. Between the trimmed V and J ends, which lost 7 bases and 5 bases, there was a span of 14 bases. CDR3 size: 13 residues. The CDR3 region has the DNA TGTGCCAGCTGCTGGACAGGAGGGGAGACCCAGTACTTC. This encodes CASCWTGGETQYF.

The chain carries TRBV7-2 and TRBJ1-1; a possible D gene is TRBD1 (6 bases). Looked up from germline, CDR1 is SGHTA and CDR2 is FQGNSA. The CDR3 loop spans 18 amino acids. V was pared by 5 bases and J by 0 bases, with 22 bases between. For the CDR3, the DNA is TGTGCCAGCAGCCCCCGGGGACACGAAAGCCCCTTGAACACTGAAGCTTTCTTT. The encoded protein is CASSPRGHESPLNTEAFF.

The V gene is TRBV25-1, the J gene TRBJ1-2; maybe TRBD1 (5 bases). Germline CDR1 reads MGHDK; CDR2 reads SYGVNS. V was trimmed by 5 bases and J by 2 bases, leaving 12 bases between them. There are 14 residues in the CDR3. The CDR3 coding sequence is TGTGCCAGCAGTTCACGACAGACCAACTATGGCTACACCTTC. Protein product: CASSSRQTNYGYTF.

The gene calls are TRBV4-1 and TRBJ2-5, with TRBD1 identical over 12 bases. The V gene end was trimmed by 3 bases and the J gene end by 3 bases; junction bases not matched to a gene: 8. Germline V lookup: CDR1 MGHRA, CDR2 YSYEKL. The CDR3 spans 17 residues. The CDR3 here is CASSHSPGQGAEETQYF. CDR3 sequence (DNA): TGCGCCAGCAGCCATTCTCCGGGACAGGGGGCAGAAGAGACCCAGTACTTC.

The rearrangement uses TRBV30 and TRBJ2-3, with D perhaps matching TRBD1 (5 bases). Germline lookup yields CDR1 GTSNPN and CDR2 SVGIG (reference sequence). The CDR3 consists of 16 residues. Trimming took off 2 bases at V and 1 base at J, with 16 bases between the two ends. The DNA of the CDR3 is TGTGCCTGGAGTCATTTCAGGGATGGGGGCACAGATACGCAGTATTTT. Its translation is CAWSHFRDGGTDTQYF.

The chain uses TRBV28 and TRBJ2-2; possible D gene TRBD2, 6 bases. The germline V and J ends were trimmed by 5 bases and 4 bases, with 14 bases remaining between them. Germline loops: CDR1 MDHEN, CDR2 SYDVKM. The CDR3 covers 15 residues. The CDR3 protein is CASSPRGWATGELFF. In DNA, the CDR3 is TGTGCCAGCAGTCCGCGGGGATGGGCCACCGGGGAGCTGTTTTTT. The entire variable domain, with the rest obtained from reference TRBV28 and TRBJ2-2, is as follows: DVKVTQSSRYLVKRTGEKVFLECVQDMDHENMFWYRQDPGLGLRLIYFSYDVKMKEKGDIPEGYSVSREKKERFSLILESASTNQTSMYLCASSPRGWATGELFFGEGSRLTVL.

This chain links TRBV6-6 with TRBJ2-2; TRBD1 agrees at 7 bases. In germline, CDR1 is MNHNY, CDR2 SVGAGI (reference sequence). The length of the CDR3 is 14 residues. Trimming cost V 8 bases and J 0 bases; bases outside gene matches: 3. As DNA, the CDR3 is TGTGCCAGCCGGGACAGCGCGAACACCGGGGAGCTGTTTTTT. Translation: CASRDSANTGELFF.

This clone occurred once. J is TRBJ2-7 and V is TRBV4-2, with D maybe TRBD2 (6 bases). V was cut by 0 bases and J by 3 bases, with 18 bases left in between. The CDR3 spans 17 residues. CDR1 and CDR2 (germline): LGHNA, YNFKEQ. The CDR3 nucleotides are TGTGCCAGCAGCCAAGATCTCGGGGGAGAAGTGGGCTACGAGCAGTACTTC. Residues: CASSQDLGGEVGYEQYF.

This chain joins TRBV2 and TRBJ2-1; TRBD1 aligns across 7 bases. Germline V gives CDR1 SNHLY, CDR2 FYNNEI. The CDR3 runs 14 residues. V lost 1 base to trimming and J lost 9 bases; unmatched junction nucleotides: 6. Here the CDR3 reads CASSEGDSRREQFF. CDR3 DNA: TGTGCCAGCAGTGAAGGGGACAGCCGCCGTGAGCAGTTCTTC.

The chain recombines TRBV18 with TRBJ2-2; no reliable D call. Trimming left V 11 bases short and J 0 bases short, with 13 bases between. The CDR3 contains 14 residues. Germline lookup yields CDR1 KGHSH and CDR2 LQKENI. The DNA for the CDR3 is TGTGCCTGTAAACTAAGTCCGAACACCGGGGAGCTGTTTTTT. Protein sequence: CACKLSPNTGELFF.

V usage is TRBV20-1 and J usage is TRBJ2-3; 10 bases map to TRBD1. V was pared by 4 bases and J by 3 bases, with 4 bases of the junction left unmatched. The CDR3 is made up of 14 amino acids. Germline-derived CDR1 and CDR2 are DFQATT and SNEGSKA (reference sequence). Here the CDR3 reads CSAIDRGRTDTQYF. As DNA, the CDR3 is TGCAGTGCTATTGACAGGGGGCGAACAGATACGCAGTATTTT.

The V and J genes are TRBV7-9 and TRBJ2-1, with TRBD2 identical over 11 bases. The germline V gene encodes CDR1 SEHNR and CDR2 FQNEAQ (reference sequence). Trimming at V came to 3 bases and at J to 9 bases, leaving 7 bases not matched to a gene. The CDR3 has 15 amino acids. Here the CDR3 DNA reads TGTGCCAGCAGCTTTTTTGGTAGCGGGAGGGGTGAGCAGTTCTTC. Residues: CASSFFGSGRGEQFF.

V gene TRBV28 combines with J gene TRBJ1-2, with 7 bases fitting TRBD1. CDR3 length: 15 amino acids. Germline loops: CDR1 MDHEN, CDR2 SYDVKM. The ends lost 8 bases at V and 6 bases at J; junction bases unmatched: 15. CDR3 loop: CASVTPSEGGHGYTF. The CDR3 bases are TGTGCCAGCGTAACTCCTAGTGAAGGGGGCCATGGCTACACCTTC.